Sequencing of this T cell receptor beta chain was carried out in a study of OX40 agonist ivuxolimab in advanced cancers. Study background: Hepatocellular carcinoma, melanoma, renal cell or head and neck cancer was diagnosed in the dose-escalation patients. Prior anti-PD-1, anti-PD-L1 or anti-CTLA-4 therapy was allowed; around 40% had some. Whole-study findings and limits: CD4+ and CD8+ blood T cells expanded clonally by week 6 at 0.1 to 3.0 mg/kg.

Assay used: immunoSEQ multiplex PCR; TCRdb lists only in-frame clones, some missing. The profile covers roughly 100,000 clones, with 80% to 95% appearing a single time and 1.5% to 2% taken by the ten largest. V lost 1 base to trimming and J lost 9 bases; unmatched junction nucleotides: 7. The CDR3 consists of 14 residues. The V gene's germline CDR1 is LNHNV and CDR2 YYDKDF (reference sequence). In regard to this clone: Its antigen is unidentified.

This sequence was found in an adult with an advanced solid tumor such as melanoma, head and neck, liver or kidney cancer. Sequencing used CD4+ or CD8+ T cells sorted from blood, obtained in a trial of the OX40 agonist ivuxolimab. V and J are TRBV15 and TRBJ2-7; 9 nucleotides agree with TRBD2. CDR3 amino acids: CATSRGLAEGGQYF. Written as DNA, the CDR3 is TGTGCCACCAGCAGAGGACTAGCGGAAGGAGGGCAGTACTTC.